The clone carrying this T cell receptor (beta chain) was seen ten or more times. As yet, its antigen is unknown. The entry originates in a study of CD8 T cells in ankylosing spondylitis. Whole-study findings and limits: Characteristic, it appeared, of ankylosing spondylitis blood was a TCR beta motif of roughly 8 highly homologous variants.

TCRdb re-called the 5' RACE reads with MiXCR, one entry per CDR3 protein. The table records a few hundred thousand distinct CDR3 sequences, over 15% of them present only once. The V gene's germline CDR1 is SQVTM and CDR2 ANQGSEA. With 5 bases clipped from V and 2 bases from J, the junction kept 2 bases outside the gene matches. The CDR3 covers 14 residues. The chain joins TRBV29-1 to TRBJ2-2, with 10 nucleotides matching TRBD2. The TCR sequence derives from a male donor with ankylosing spondylitis. The sequenced sample was blood, either unsorted or a sorted T cell fraction (not recorded which). The CDR3 DNA reads as TGCAGCGTTAAGCGGGAGGGAAACACCGGGGAGCTGTTTTTT. It specifies CSVKREGNTGELFF.